This note documents a single TCR beta chain sequence. Antigen specificity is unknown. This sample stems from a study of response to subunit inactivated influenza vaccine. Study-level points and caveats: T cells newly recruited by each seasonal influenza vaccination are few, the authors suggested.

TCRdb re-called the RT-PCR reads through MiXCR, storing one row per CDR3 protein. The sample lists hundreds of thousands of distinct CDR3 sequences, about 15% seen once, with under 14% in the top ten. This CDR3 spans 15 amino acids. Germline V CDR1 and CDR2: SGHDT, YYEEEE. With 4 bases clipped from V and 3 bases from J, the junction kept 1 base outside the gene matches. V gene TRBV5-6 combines with J gene TRBJ2-3; 14 bases line up with TRBD2. The source of this sequence is a man aged 50 to 60 who received an inactivated influenza vaccine. Sequences were derived from PBMCs from blood, sampled about 12 days after vaccination. CDR3 in DNA: TGTGCCAGCAGCGGGACTAGCGGGAGAACAGATACGCAGTATTTT. Translating gives CASSGTSGRTDTQYF.